This TCR beta chain was profiled in a study of blood T cell repertoires in COVID-19 (dated by TCRdb to 2020 to 2021). General notes on the study: Samples from collaborators originated in the United States, Italy and Spain and spanned both the acute and convalescent phases of COVID-19. The prospective study material was composed of cDNA or gDNA derived from T cells, B-cell-depleted T cells, or PBMCs. The dataset comprised deeply sampled blood TCRbeta repertoires from subjects exposed to, actively infected with, or recovered from COVID-19. The repertoires were released in a freely available public database intended as a resource for research on the immune response to SARS-CoV-2. Samples came from the ongoing ImmuneRACE study (first 160 participants) plus 1,254 subjects from 6 global collaborators. Sample metadata almost always included a de-identified subject ID, COVID-19 status, age in years and sex. Where HLA class I and class II types were available, the types were taken from metadata supplied by the sample provider, not from assay-based typing.

One collaborating source in Seattle enrolled patients during active infection and followed them longitudinally through the course of disease. The collaborating institutions used their own protocols to collect whole blood in K2EDTA tubes. Collaborator samples were shipped for TCRbeta analysis as frozen whole blood, isolated PBMCs, or DNA extracted from either sample type. With respect to this clone: The clone's antigen remains unknown. No much larger clonotype is one base removed from it; base qualities were not supplied.

TCRbeta CDR3 regions were amplified from genomic DNA by means of the immunoSEQ Assay, a bias-controlled multiplex PCR. Concerning the study's data processing: Within the assay, amplification of reference gene primers was used to estimate how many nucleated cells each sample contained. To quantify the absolute abundance of each unique TCRbeta CDR3 rearrangement, sequence reads were collapsed and filtered. For each sample, productive Simpson clonality was calculated as the square root of Simpson's diversity index across productive rearrangements. TCRdb took this table from immuneACCESS and kept in-frame rearrangements with V and J called. Such tables lack part of the clones; where checked against another copy, unresolved V genes explain under half of the gap, and the rest is unexplained. V, J and clone size reflect that table, while D and trimming were determined from the DNA. This sample lists roughly 200,000 clones; roughly 83% were detected once. The biggest ten clones account for 5.5% to 8% of the sample.

Beyond this particular receptor, the publication reports: The quantity of clinical and demographic metadata differed by source and by participant and was supplied without curation.

Clipping removes 4 bases from V and 3 bases from J, with 8 as the unmatched junction base count. For CDR1 and CDR2, the germline V gene (reference sequence) lists LNHDA and SQIVND. The CDR3 runs 15 residues from the cysteine to the phenylalanine. Only the CDR3 part of the read is kept: 45 bases, read in frame from the first base. The rearrangement combines TRBV19 with TRBJ2-5; the junction holds 7 bases that match TRBD2. The sequenced sample was peripheral blood. The receptor's source is a woman aged 40 to 49 with COVID-19, enrolled during active disease. The CDR3 here reads CASSRERGGEETQYF. The nucleotide sequence reads TGTGCCAGTAGTAGGGAGCGGGGAGGGGAAGAGACCCAGTACTTC.